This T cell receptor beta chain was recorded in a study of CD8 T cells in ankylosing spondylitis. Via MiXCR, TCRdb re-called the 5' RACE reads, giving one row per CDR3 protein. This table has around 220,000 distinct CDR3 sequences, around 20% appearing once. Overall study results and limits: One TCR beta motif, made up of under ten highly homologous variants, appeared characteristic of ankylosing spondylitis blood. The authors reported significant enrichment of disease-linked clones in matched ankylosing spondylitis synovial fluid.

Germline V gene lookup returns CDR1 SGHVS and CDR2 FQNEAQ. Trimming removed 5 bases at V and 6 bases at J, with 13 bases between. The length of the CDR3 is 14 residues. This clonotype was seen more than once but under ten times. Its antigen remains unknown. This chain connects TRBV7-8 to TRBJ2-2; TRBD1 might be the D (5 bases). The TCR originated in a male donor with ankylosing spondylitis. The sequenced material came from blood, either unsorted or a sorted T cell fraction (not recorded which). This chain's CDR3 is CASSPRQLPGELFF. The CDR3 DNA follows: TGTGCCAGCAGCCCGCGACAGCTTCCCGGGGAGCTGTTTTTT.